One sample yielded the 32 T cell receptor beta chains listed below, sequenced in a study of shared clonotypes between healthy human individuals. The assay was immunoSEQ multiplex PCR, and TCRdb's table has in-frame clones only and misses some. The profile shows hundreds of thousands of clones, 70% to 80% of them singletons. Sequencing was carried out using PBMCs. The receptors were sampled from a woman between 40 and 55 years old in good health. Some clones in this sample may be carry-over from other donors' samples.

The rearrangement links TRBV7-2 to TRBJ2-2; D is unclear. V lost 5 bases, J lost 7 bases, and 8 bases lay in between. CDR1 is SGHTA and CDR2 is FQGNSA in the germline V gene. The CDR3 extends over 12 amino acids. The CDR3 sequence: CASSLWGGELFF. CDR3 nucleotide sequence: TGTGCCAGCAGCCTGTGGGGCGGGGAGCTGTTTTTT.

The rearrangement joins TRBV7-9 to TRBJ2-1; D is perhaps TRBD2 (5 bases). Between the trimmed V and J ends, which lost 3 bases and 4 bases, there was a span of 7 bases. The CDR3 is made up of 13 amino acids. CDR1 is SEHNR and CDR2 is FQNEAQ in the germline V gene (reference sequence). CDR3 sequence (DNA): TGTGCCAGCAGCTTCGGACTGTACAATGAGCAGTTCTTC. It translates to CASSFGLYNEQFF.

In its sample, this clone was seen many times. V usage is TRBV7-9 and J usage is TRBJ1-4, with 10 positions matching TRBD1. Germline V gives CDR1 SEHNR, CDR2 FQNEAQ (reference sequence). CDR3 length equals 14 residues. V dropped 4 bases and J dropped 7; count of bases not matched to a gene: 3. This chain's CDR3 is CASSSGQGVEKLFF. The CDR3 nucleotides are TGTGCCAGCAGCTCAGGACAGGGGGTTGAAAAACTGTTTTTT.

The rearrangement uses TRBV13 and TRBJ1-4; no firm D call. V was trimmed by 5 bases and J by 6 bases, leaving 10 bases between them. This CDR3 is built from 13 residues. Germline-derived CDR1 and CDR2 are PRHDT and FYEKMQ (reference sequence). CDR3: CASSLTAHEKLFF. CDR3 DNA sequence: TGTGCCAGCAGCCTAACCGCGCATGAAAAACTGTTTTTT.

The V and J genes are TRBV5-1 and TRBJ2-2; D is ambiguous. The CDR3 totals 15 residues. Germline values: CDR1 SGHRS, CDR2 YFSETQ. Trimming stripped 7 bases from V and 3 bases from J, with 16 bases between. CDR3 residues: CASSPVLGDTGELFF. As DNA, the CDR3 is TGCGCCAGCTCCCCCGTCCTGGGTGACACCGGGGAGCTGTTTTTT.

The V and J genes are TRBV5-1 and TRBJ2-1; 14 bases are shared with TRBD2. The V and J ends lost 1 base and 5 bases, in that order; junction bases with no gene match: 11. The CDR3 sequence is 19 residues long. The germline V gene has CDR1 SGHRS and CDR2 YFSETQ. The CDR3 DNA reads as TGCGCCAGCAGCTTGTCCCCGACTAGCGGGAGGGCAAGGGACAATGAGCAGTTCTTC. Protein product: CASSLSPTSGRARDNEQFF.

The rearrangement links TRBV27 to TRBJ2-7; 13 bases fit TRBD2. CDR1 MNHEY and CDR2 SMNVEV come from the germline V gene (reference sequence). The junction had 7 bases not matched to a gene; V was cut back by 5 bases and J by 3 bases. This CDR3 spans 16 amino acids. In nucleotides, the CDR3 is TGTGCCAGCAGTGCCCCACGGACTAGCGGGAGCTACGAGCAGTACTTC. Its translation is CASSAPRTSGSYEQYF.

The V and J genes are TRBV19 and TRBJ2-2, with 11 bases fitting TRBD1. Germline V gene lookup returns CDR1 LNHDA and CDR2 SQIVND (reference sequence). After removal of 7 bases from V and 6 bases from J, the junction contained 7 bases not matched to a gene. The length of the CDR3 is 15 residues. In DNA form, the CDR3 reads TGTGCCAGTAAACGGGACAGGGGGATATCCGGGGAGCTGTTTTTT. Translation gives CASKRDRGISGELFF.

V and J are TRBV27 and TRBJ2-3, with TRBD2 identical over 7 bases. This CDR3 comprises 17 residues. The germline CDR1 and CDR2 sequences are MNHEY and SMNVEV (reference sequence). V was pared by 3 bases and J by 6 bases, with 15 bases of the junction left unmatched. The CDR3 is CASSFQRSAGVSDTQYF. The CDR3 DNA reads TGTGCCAGCAGTTTTCAGCGATCGGCGGGAGTTTCCGATACGCAGTATTTT.

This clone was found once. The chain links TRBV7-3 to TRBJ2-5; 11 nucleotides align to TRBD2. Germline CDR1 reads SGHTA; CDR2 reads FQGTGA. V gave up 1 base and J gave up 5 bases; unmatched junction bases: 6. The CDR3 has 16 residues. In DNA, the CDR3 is TGTGCCAGCAGCTTAAGTAGCGGGAGGGCCGGGGAGACCCAGTACTTC. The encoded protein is CASSLSSGRAGETQYF. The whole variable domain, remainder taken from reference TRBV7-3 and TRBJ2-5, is GAGVSQTPSNKVTEKGKYVELRCDPISGHTALYWYRQSLGQGPEFLIYFQGTGAADDSGLPNDRFFAVRPEGSVSTLKIQRTERGDSAVYLCASSLSSGRAGETQYFGPGTRLLVL.

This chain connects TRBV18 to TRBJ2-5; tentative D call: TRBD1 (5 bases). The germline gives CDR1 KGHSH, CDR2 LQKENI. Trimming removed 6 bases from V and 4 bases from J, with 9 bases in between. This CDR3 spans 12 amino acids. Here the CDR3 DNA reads TGTGCCAGCTCTCAAGGGGTAGAGACCCAGTACTTC. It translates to CASSQGVETQYF.

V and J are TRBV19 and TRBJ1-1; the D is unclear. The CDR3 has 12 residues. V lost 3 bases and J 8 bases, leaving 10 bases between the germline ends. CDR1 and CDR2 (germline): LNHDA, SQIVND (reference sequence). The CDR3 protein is CASSIYGIEAFF. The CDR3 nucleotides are TGTGCCAGTAGTATTTATGGGATAGAAGCTTTCTTT.

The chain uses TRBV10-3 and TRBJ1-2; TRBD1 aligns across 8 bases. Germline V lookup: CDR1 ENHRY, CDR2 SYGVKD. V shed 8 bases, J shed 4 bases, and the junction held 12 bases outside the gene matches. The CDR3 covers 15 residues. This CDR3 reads CAIQGGQGLSYGYTF. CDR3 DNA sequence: TGTGCCATCCAGGGCGGACAGGGCCTTTCCTATGGCTACACCTTC.

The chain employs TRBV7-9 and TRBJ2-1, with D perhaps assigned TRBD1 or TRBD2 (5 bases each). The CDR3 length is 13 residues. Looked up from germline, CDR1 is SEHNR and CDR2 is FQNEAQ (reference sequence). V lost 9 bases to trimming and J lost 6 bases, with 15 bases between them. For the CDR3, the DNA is TGTGCCAGACTACTAGGGGCGGGCAATGAGCAGTTCTTC. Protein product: CARLLGAGNEQFF.

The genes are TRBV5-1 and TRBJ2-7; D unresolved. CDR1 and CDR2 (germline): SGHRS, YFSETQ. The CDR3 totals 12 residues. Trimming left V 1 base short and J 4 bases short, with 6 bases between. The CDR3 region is CASSLFGYEQYF. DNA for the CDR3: TGCGCCAGCAGCTTGTTTGGATACGAGCAGTACTTC.

CDR3 nucleotide sequence: TGTGCCAGCAGCTTAGTAGGGACAGGGGCCGCCAACGTCCTGACTTTC. It specifies CASSLVGTGAANVLTF. V usage is TRBV7-2 and J usage is TRBJ2-6; 10 bases match TRBD1. CDR1 and CDR2 from the germline V gene are SGHTA and FQGNSA. V shed 1 base, J shed 7 bases, and the junction held 4 bases outside the gene matches. The CDR3 is 16 amino acids.

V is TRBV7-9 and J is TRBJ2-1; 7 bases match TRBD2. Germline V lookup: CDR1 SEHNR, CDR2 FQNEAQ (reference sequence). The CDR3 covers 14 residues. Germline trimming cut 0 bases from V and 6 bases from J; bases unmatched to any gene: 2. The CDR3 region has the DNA TGTGCCAGCAGCTTAGCACCGGGAGGCAATGAGCAGTTCTTC. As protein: CASSLAPGGNEQFF.

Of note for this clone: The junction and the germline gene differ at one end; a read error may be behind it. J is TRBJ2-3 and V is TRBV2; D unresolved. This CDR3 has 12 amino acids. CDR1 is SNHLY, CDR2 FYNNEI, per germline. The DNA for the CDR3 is TGTGCCGGCAGTGCGCTCCCAGATACGCAGTATTTT. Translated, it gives CAGSALPDTQYF.

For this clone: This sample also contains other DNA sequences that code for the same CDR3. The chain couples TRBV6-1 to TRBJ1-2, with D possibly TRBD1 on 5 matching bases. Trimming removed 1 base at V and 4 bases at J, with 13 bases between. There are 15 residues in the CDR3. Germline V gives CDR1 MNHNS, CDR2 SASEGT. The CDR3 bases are TGTGCCAGCAGTGAAGGTGGGGGACGGAGCTATGGCTACACCTTC. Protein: CASSEGGGRSYGYTF.

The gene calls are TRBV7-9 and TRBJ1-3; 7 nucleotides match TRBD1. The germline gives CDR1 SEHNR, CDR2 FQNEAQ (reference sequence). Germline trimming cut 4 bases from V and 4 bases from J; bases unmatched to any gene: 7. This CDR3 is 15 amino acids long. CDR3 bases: TGTGCCAGCAGCTCGACAGGGTTTTCAGGAAACACCATATATTTT. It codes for CASSSTGFSGNTIYF. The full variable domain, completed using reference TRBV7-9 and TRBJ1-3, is DTGVSQNPRHKITKRGQNVTFRCDPISEHNRLYWYRQTLGQGPEFLTYFQNEAQLEKSRLLSDRFSAERPKGSFSTLEIQRTEQGDSAMYLCASSSTGFSGNTIYFGEGSWLTVV.

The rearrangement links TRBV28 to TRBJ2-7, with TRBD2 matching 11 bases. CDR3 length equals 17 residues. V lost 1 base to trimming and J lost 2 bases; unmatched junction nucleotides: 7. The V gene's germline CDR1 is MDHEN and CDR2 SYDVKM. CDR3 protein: CASSLSLTSGKAYEQYF. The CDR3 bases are TGTGCCAGCAGTTTATCTCTGACTAGCGGGAAAGCCTACGAGCAGTACTTC.

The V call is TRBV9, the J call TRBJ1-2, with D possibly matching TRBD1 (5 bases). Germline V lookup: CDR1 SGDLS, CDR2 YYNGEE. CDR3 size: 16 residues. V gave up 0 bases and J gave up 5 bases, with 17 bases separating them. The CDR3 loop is CASSVVGGARLYGYTF. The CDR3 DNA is TGTGCCAGCAGCGTAGTGGGCGGGGCCAGACTTTATGGCTACACCTTC.

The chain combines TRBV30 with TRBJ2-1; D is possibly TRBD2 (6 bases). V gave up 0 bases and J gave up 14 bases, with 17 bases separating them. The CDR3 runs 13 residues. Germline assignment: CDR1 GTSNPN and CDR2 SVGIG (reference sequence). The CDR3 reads CAWSVAGARWEFF. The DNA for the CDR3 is TGTGCCTGGAGTGTAGCGGGCGCTAGGTGGGAGTTCTTC.

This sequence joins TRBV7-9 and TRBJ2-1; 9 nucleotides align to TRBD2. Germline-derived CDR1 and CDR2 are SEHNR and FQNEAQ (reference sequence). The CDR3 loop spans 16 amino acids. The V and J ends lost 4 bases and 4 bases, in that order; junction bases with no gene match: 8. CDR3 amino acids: CASSSVAGVAYNEQFF. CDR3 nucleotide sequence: TGTGCCAGCAGCTCAGTAGCGGGAGTCGCTTACAATGAGCAGTTCTTC.

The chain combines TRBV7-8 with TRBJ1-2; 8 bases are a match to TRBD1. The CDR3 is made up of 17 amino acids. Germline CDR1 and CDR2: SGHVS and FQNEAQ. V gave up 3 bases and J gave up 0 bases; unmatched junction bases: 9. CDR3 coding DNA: TGTGCCAGCAGCTTCCGGACAGGGCGACTAGCTAACTATGGCTACACCTTC. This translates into CASSFRTGRLANYGYTF.

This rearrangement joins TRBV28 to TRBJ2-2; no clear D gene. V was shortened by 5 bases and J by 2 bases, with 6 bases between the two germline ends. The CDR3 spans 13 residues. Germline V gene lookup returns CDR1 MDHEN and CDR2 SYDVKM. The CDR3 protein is CASSPPNTGELFF. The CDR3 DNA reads TGTGCCAGCAGTCCCCCCAACACCGGGGAGCTGTTTTTT.

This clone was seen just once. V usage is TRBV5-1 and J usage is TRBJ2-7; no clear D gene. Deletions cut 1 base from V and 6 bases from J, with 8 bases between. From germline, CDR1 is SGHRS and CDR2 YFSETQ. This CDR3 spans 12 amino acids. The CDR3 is CASSLFLGEQYF. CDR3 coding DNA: TGCGCCAGCAGCTTGTTTTTGGGCGAGCAGTACTTC.

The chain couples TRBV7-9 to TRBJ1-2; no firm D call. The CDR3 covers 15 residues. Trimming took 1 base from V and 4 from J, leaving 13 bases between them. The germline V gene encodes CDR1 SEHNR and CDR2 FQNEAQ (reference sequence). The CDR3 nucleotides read TGTGCCAGCAGCTTAGGCGATCATTGGCCCTATGGCTACACCTTC. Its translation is CASSLGDHWPYGYTF. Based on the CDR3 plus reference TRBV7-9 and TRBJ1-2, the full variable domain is DTGVSQNPRHKITKRGQNVTFRCDPISEHNRLYWYRQTLGQGPEFLTYFQNEAQLEKSRLLSDRFSAERPKGSFSTLEIQRTEQGDSAMYLCASSLGDHWPYGYTFGSGTRLTVV.

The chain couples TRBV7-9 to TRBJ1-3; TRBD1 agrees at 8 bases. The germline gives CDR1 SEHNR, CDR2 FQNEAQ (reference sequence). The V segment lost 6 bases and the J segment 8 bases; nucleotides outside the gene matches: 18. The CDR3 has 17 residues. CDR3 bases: TGTGCCAGCAGGTACCCCCCCTCGGGACAGGTTCGTTACACCATATATTTT. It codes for CASRYPPSGQVRYTIYF.

CDR3 sequence (DNA): TGTGCCAGCAGCTTGACGGGGGTTAGTTCTGAAGCTTTCTTT. Its protein is CASSLTGVSSEAFF. The chain carries TRBV5-4 and TRBJ1-1; tentatively, D is TRBD1 (5 bases). This CDR3 is built from 14 residues. Germline CDR1 reads SGHNT; CDR2 reads YYREEE (reference sequence). Between the trimmed V and J ends, which lost 1 base and 6 bases, there was a span of 13 bases.

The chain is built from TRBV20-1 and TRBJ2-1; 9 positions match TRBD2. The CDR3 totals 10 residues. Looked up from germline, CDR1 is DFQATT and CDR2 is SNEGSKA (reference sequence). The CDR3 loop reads CGMGTSMQFF. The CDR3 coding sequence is TGCGGGATGGGGACTAGCATGCAGTTCTTC.

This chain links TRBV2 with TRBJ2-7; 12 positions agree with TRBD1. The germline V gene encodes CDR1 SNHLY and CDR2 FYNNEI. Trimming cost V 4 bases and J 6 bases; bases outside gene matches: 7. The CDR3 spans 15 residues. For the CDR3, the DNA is TGTGCCAGCAGTGGGGGACAGGGGGCGGTAGGCGAGCAGTACTTC. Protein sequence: CASSGGQGAVGEQYF.